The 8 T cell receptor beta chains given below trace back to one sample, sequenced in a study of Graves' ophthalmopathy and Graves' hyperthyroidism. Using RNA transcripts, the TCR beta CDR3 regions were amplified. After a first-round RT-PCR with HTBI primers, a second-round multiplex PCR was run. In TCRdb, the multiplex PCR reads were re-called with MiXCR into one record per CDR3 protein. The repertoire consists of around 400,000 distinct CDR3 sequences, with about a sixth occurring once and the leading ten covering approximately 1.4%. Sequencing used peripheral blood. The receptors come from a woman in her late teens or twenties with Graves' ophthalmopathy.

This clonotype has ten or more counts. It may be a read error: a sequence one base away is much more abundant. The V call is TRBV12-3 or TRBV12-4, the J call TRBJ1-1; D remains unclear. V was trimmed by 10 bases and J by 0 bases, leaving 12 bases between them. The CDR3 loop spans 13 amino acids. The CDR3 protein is CANTLRVNTEAFF. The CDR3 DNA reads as TGTGCCAACACCCTAAGGGTGAACACTGAAGCTTTCTTT.

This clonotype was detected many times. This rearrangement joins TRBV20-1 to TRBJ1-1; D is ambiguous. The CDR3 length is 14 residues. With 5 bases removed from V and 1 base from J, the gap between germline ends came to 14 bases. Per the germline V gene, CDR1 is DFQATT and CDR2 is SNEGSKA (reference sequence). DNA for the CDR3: TGCAGTGCTGACGGGTCTCTCGGGAACACTGAAGCTTTCTTT. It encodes CSADGSLGNTEAFF.

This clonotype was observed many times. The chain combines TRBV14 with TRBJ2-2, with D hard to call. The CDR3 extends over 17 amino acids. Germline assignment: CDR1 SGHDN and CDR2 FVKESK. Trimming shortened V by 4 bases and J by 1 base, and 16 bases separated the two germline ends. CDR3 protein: CASSPKEYPMNTGELFF. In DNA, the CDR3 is TGTGCCAGCAGCCCCAAGGAGTACCCTATGAACACCGGGGAGCTGTTTTTT.

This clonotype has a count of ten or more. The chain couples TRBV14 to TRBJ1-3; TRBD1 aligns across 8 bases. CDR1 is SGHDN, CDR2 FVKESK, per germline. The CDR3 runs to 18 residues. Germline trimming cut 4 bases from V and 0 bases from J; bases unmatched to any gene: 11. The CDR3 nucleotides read TGTGCCAGCAGCCTCAGGGGGCCTAGATCGTTCTCTGGAAACACCATATATTTT. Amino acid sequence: CASSLRGPRSFSGNTIYF.

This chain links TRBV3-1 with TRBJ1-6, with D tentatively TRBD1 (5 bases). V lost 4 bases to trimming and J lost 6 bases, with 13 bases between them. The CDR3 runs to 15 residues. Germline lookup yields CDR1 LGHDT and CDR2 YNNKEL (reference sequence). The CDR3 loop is CASSPTRDSNSPLHF. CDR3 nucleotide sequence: TGTGCCAGCAGCCCGACAAGGGACTCTAATTCACCCCTCCACTTT.

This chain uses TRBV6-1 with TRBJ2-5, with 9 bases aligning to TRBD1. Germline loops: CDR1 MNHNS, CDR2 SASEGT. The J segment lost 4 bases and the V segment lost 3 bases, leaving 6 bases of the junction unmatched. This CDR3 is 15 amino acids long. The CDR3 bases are TGTGCCAGCAGTGATTGGACAGGGGTAGGAGAGACCCAGTACTTC. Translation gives CASSDWTGVGETQYF.

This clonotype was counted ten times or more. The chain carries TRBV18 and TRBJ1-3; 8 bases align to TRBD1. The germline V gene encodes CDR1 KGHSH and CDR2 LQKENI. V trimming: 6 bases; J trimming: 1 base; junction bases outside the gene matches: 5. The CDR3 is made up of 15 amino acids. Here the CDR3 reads CASSGTGQSGNTIYF. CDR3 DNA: TGTGCCAGCTCGGGGACAGGACAATCTGGAAACACCATATATTTT.

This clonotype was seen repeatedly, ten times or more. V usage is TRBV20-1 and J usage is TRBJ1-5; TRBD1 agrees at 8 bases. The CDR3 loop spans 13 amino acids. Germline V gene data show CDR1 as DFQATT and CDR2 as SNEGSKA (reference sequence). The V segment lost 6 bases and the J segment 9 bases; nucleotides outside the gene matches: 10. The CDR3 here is CSAVGQGLMPQHF. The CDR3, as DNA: TGCAGTGCCGTTGGACAGGGTTTGATGCCCCAGCATTTT.